These T cell receptor beta chains were read from a single sample in a study of T cell repertoires in cytomegalovirus infection. One entry per CDR3 protein results from TCRdb running MiXCR on the reads. The sample comprises hundreds of thousands of distinct CDR3 sequences, around 32% of which are singletons, and around 15% rests with the top ten. Their antigen targets remain unknown. The source was cultured CD8+ T cells from PBMCs, collected from culture after CMV antigen stimulation. The source of these receptors is a human donor in good health (CMV status not recorded). Some clones in this sample may be carry-over from other donors' samples. Each CDR3 is given with its conserved first and last residue. Each record gives: D gene, V gene, J gene, clone size, CDR3 DNA, CDR3 protein. The D gene is left open where the match is weak. Size tells how often a clone was seen (once, few, many) or the class of an expanded clone, and some rows leave it out.

d_gene: TRBD1
v_gene: TRBV10-3
j_gene: TRBJ2-3
abundance: -
CDR3nt: TGTGCCATCAGTGGGTCACTACAGGGGAAAGACACAGATACGCAGTATTTT
CDR3aa: CAISGSLQGKDTDTQYF

d_gene: -
v_gene: TRBV28
j_gene: TRBJ2-1
abundance: many
CDR3nt: TGTGCCAGCAGTTCGGATAGTCTATGGACCAATGAGCAGTTCTTC
CDR3aa: CASSSDSLWTNEQFF

d_gene: TRBD2
v_gene: TRBV6-6
j_gene: TRBJ2-1
abundance: few
CDR3nt: TGTGCCAGCAGTTACCCCCCCTCGGGGGGGGCCAATGAGCAGTTCTTC
CDR3aa: CASSYPPSGGANEQFF

d_gene: -
v_gene: TRBV2
j_gene: TRBJ2-1
abundance: -
CDR3nt: TGTGCCAGCATATACAGCAATGAGCAGTTCTTC
CDR3aa: CASIYSNEQFF

d_gene: -
v_gene: TRBV5-3
j_gene: TRBJ2-7
abundance: -
CDR3nt: TGTGCCAGCAGCTTCGAGGGGGTCGGACCCTACTACGAGCAGTACTTC
CDR3aa: CASSFEGVGPYYEQYF

d_gene: -
v_gene: TRBV10-3
j_gene: TRBJ2-3
abundance: -
CDR3nt: TGTGCCATCAGTGACTGGCGATTTAGCACAGATACGCAGTATTTT
CDR3aa: CAISDWRFSTDTQYF

d_gene: -
v_gene: TRBV5-1
j_gene: TRBJ2-1
abundance: -
CDR3nt: TGCGCCAGCAGCTTGGATGGGAGTTTAGATGAGCAGTTCTTC
CDR3aa: CASSLDGSLDEQFF

d_gene: -
v_gene: TRBV20-1
j_gene: TRBJ1-2
abundance: -
CDR3nt: TGCAGTGCTAGAGATGCGCTTTTTAACTATGGCTACACCTTC
CDR3aa: CSARDALFNYGYTF

d_gene: -
v_gene: TRBV20-1
j_gene: TRBJ2-1
abundance: -
CDR3nt: TGCAGTGCTAGAGACCTAGGGGTTGAGCAGTTCTTC
CDR3aa: CSARDLGVEQFF

d_gene: -
v_gene: TRBV11-3
j_gene: TRBJ1-1
abundance: few
CDR3nt: TGTGCCAGCAGCTTAGCGGGGGCATCTGAAGCTTTCTTT
CDR3aa: CASSLAGASEAFF

d_gene: -
v_gene: TRBV7-8
j_gene: TRBJ1-2
abundance: -
CDR3nt: TGTGCCAGCAGCTTAGGCGTAAGGGGGGGGTATGGCTACACCTTC
CDR3aa: CASSLGVRGGYGYTF

d_gene: -
v_gene: TRBV11-2
j_gene: TRBJ2-7
abundance: many
CDR3nt: TGTGCCAGCAGCTCCCAGGGGATCGAGCAGTACTTC
CDR3aa: CASSSQGIEQYF

d_gene: -
v_gene: TRBV20-1
j_gene: TRBJ1-2
abundance: -
CDR3nt: TGCAGTGCTACGAGATGGGGAAGAGATGGCTACACCTTC
CDR3aa: CSATRWGRDGYTF

d_gene: TRBD1
v_gene: TRBV25-1
j_gene: TRBJ2-1
abundance: few
CDR3nt: TGTGCCAGCAGGCCAGGGGGCCTTGAGCAGTTCTTC
CDR3aa: CASRPGGLEQFF

d_gene: -
v_gene: TRBV7-2
j_gene: TRBJ1-2
abundance: many
CDR3nt: TGTGCCAGCAGCTTGATTCAAGTCAAGGGCAGGATCATCCCCTATGGCTACACCTTC
CDR3aa: CASSLIQVKGRIIPYGYTF

d_gene: -
v_gene: TRBV6-1
j_gene: TRBJ1-1
abundance: -
CDR3nt: TGTGCCAGCGATGGGGGACCTGAAGCTTTCTTT
CDR3aa: CASDGGPEAFF

d_gene: TRBD1
v_gene: TRBV7-9
j_gene: TRBJ1-2
abundance: few
CDR3nt: TGTGCCAGCAGCTTATTACAGGGGGCTCAAGGCTACACCTTC
CDR3aa: CASSLLQGAQGYTF

d_gene: -
v_gene: TRBV9
j_gene: TRBJ2-7
abundance: -
CDR3nt: TGTGCCAGCAGCCCCCAGGGTGTGGACGAGCAGTACTTC
CDR3aa: CASSPQGVDEQYF

d_gene: TRBD1
v_gene: TRBV6-2/TRBV6-3
j_gene: TRBJ1-1
abundance: -
CDR3nt: TGTGCCAGCAGGACAGGGAAGGATGAAGCTTTCTTT
CDR3aa: CASRTGKDEAFF

d_gene: -
v_gene: TRBV7-9
j_gene: TRBJ1-2
abundance: -
CDR3nt: TGTGCCAGCTATTACAGTGAGGGCAGTTATGGCTACACCTTC
CDR3aa: CASYYSEGSYGYTF

d_gene: -
v_gene: TRBV12-5
j_gene: TRBJ1-1
abundance: few
CDR3nt: TGTGCTAGTGGTTTGGTACTCCACCGAGCCGAGATACCGGGACGGAACTCTGAAGCTTTCTTT
CDR3aa: CASGLVLHRAEIPGRNSEAFF

d_gene: TRBD1
v_gene: TRBV27
j_gene: TRBJ1-1
abundance: few
CDR3nt: TGTGCCAGCAGTTTGGCCGGGACAGGGGGTTACACTGAAGCTTTCTTT
CDR3aa: CASSLAGTGGYTEAFF

d_gene: TRBD1
v_gene: TRBV6-1
j_gene: TRBJ1-6
abundance: many
CDR3nt: TGTGCCAGCATAGACCCGGGACAGAGAAATTCACCCCTCCACTTT
CDR3aa: CASIDPGQRNSPLHF

d_gene: -
v_gene: TRBV7-2
j_gene: TRBJ2-7
abundance: -
CDR3nt: TGTGCCAGCAGCTTATTGGACTCCCTAGGGCACTACGAGCAGTACTTC
CDR3aa: CASSLLDSLGHYEQYF

d_gene: TRBD2
v_gene: TRBV6-2/TRBV6-3
j_gene: TRBJ2-1
abundance: -
CDR3nt: TGTGCCAGCGAGTTTACTGGCGGGGGGTTGAATGAGCAGTTCTTC
CDR3aa: CASEFTGGGLNEQFF

d_gene: -
v_gene: TRBV7-6
j_gene: TRBJ2-2
abundance: few
CDR3nt: TGTGCCAGCAGCGAGATCCCCCAGCGGGCTTATGGGACCGGGGAGCTGTTTTTT
CDR3aa: CASSEIPQRAYGTGELFF

d_gene: -
v_gene: TRBV7-3
j_gene: TRBJ1-1
abundance: -
CDR3nt: TGTGCCAGCAGCCTAGGCACCGGCGGGGGTAGCGACACTGAAGCTTTCTTT
CDR3aa: CASSLGTGGGSDTEAFF

d_gene: -
v_gene: TRBV6-8
j_gene: TRBJ1-6
abundance: once
CDR3nt: TGTGCCAGCAGTTACTGGGGCTTACAGGGTTACTCACCCCTCCACTTT
CDR3aa: CASSYWGLQGYSPLHF